The present T cell receptor beta chain was sequenced within a study of Ad26.COV2.S vaccination and SARS-CoV-2 variants. Overall study: The vaccine Ad26.COV2.S was put into the muscle once, or twice with 56 days between. The study's findings and limits: Vaccinees displayed broader spike-specific TCR repertoires than placebo recipients. In TCR breadth and depth analyses, total T cell responses may have been underestimated. The breadth of spike-specific CD8+ and CD4+ T cell responses after vaccination was reportedly substantial.

Produced via immunoSEQ multiplex PCR; TCRdb's table is partial and in-frame only. The sample has about 680,000 clones, around 89% seen once; the top ten hold about 1.5%. The treatment is: roughly 20 received Ad26.COV2.S at low or high dose, single or two shots; about 5 received placebo; per-sample allocation not given. Sampling was done on day 63 after the first vaccine or placebo injection. CDR1 is SQVTM and CDR2 is ANQGSEA in the germline V gene. Trimming pared 1 base from V and 8 bases from J, leaving 11 bases between. CDR3 length: 12 amino acids. With respect to this clone: Antigen: not known.

This clonotype was sampled from a person between 18 and 59 years old who received the Ad26.COV2.S COVID-19 vaccine or a placebo. The chain couples TRBV29-1 to TRBJ1-2; D unresolved. Sequenced material: peripheral blood, taken in a trial of Ad26.COV2.S vaccine versus placebo. The CDR3 bases are TGCAGCGTTGAAGGGGTTGGGAGGGGCTACACCTTC. The encoded protein is CSVEGVGRGYTF.